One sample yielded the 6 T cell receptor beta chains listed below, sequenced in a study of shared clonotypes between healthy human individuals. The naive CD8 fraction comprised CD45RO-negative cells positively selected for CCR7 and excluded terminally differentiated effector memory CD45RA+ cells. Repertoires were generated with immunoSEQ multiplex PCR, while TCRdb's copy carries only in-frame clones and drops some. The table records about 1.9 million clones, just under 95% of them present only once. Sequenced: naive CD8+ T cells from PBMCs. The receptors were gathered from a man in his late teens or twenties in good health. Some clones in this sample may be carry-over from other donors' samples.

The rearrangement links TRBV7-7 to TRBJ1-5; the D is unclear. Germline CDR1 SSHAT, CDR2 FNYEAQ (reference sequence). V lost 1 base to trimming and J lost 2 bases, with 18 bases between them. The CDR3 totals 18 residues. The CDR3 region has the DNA TGTGCCAGCAGCTTAGGGGGTCCCCCCCAAGGCGGCAATCAGCCCCAGCATTTT. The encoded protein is CASSLGGPPQGGNQPQHF.

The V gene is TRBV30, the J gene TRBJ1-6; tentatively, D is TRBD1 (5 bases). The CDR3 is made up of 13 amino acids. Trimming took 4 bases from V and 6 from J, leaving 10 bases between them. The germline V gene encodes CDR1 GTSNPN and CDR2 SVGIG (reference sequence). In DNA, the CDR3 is TGTGCCTGGAAGCCAGGGATTAATTCACCCCTCCACTTT. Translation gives CAWKPGINSPLHF.

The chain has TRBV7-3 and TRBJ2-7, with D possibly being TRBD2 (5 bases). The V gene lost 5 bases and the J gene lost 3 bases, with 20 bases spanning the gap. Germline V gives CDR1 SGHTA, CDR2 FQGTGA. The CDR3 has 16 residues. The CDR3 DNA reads TGTGCCAGCAGCCCGGAGTTGGGGAGCGCCAGCTACGAGCAGTACTTC. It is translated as CASSPELGSASYEQYF.

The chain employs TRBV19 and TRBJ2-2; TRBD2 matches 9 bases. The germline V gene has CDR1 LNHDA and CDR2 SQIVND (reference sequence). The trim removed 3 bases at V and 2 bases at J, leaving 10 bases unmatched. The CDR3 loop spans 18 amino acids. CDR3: CASSIWIGLAGNTGELFF. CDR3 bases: TGTGCCAGTAGTATTTGGATTGGCCTAGCGGGAAACACCGGGGAGCTGTTTTTT.

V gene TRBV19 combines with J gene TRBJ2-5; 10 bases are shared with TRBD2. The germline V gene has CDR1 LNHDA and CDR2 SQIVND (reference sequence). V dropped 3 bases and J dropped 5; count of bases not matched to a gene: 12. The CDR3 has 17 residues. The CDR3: CASSIVRLAGEKETQYF. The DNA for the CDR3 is TGTGCCAGTAGTATCGTTAGGCTAGCGGGAGAAAAGGAGACCCAGTACTTC.

CDR3 loop: CASSLGVNGYEQYF. The CDR3 DNA is TGTGCCAGCAGCCTAGGGGTTAACGGGTACGAGCAGTACTTC. J is TRBJ2-7 and V is TRBV7-9, with D perhaps TRBD1 (5 bases). Germline V gives CDR1 SEHNR, CDR2 FQNEAQ (reference sequence). The CDR3 runs to 14 residues. Trimming pared 5 bases from V and 4 bases from J, leaving 15 bases between.